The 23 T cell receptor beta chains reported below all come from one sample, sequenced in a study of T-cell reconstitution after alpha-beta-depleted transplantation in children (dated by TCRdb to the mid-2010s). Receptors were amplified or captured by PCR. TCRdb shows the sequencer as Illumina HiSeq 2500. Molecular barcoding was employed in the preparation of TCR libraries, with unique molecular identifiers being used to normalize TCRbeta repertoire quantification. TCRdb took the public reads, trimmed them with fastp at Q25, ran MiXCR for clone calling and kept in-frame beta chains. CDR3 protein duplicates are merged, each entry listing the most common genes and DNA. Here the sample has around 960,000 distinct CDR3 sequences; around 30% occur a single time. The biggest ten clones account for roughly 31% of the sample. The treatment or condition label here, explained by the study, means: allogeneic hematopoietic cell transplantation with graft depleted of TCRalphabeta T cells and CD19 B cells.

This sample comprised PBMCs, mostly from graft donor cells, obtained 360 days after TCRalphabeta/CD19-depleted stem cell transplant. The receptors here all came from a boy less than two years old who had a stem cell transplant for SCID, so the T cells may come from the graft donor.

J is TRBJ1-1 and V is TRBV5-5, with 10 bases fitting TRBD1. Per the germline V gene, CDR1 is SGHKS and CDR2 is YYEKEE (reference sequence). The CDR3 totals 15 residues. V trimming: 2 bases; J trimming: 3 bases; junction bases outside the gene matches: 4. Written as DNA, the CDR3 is TGTGCCAGCAGCTTCGGACAGGGGGGGCACACTGAAGCTTTCTTT. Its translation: CASSFGQGGHTEAFF.

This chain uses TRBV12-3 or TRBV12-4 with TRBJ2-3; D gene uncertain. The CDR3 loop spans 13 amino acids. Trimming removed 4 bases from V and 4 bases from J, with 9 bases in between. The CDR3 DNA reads TGTGCCAGCAGTTCCAGCTGGGCAGATACGCAGTATTTT. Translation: CASSSSWADTQYF.

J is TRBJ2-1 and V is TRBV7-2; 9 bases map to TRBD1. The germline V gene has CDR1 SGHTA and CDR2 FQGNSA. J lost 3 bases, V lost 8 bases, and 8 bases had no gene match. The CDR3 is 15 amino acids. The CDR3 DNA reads TGTGCCAGCTCCAGGACAGGGGAAGGCTACAATGAGCAGTTCTTC. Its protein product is CASSRTGEGYNEQFF.

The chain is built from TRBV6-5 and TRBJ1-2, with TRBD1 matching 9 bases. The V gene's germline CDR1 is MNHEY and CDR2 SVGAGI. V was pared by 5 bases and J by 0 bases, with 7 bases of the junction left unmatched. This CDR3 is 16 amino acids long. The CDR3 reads CASSPLRTGANYGYTF. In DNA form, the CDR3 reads TGTGCCAGCAGTCCACTCCGGACAGGGGCTAACTATGGCTACACCTTC.

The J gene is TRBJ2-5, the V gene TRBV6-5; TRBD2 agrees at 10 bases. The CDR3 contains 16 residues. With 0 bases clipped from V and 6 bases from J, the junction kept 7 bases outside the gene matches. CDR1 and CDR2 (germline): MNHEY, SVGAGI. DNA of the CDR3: TGTGCCAGCAGTTACTCCATACTAGCGGGGTTGAAGACCCAGTACTTC. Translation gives CASSYSILAGLKTQYF.

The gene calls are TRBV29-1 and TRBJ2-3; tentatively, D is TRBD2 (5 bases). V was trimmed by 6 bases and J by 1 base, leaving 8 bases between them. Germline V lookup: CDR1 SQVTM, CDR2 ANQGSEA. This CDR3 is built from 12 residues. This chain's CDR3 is CSVGVRTDTQYF. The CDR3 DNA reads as TGCAGCGTCGGGGTCCGCACAGATACGCAGTATTTT.

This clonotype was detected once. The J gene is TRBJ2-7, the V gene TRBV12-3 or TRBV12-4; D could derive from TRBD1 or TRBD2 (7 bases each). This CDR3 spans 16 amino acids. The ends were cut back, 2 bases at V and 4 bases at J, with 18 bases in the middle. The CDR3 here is CASSLRGRGGDYEQYF. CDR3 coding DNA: TGTGCCAGCAGTTTAAGGGGGCGCGGGGGCGATTACGAGCAGTACTTC.

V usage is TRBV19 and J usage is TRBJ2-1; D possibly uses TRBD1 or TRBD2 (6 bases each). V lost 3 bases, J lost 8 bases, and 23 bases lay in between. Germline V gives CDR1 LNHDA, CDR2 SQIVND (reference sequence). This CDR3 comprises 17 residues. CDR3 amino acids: CASSMGGRSGTSDEQFF. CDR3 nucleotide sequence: TGTGCCAGTAGTATGGGGGGCCGAAGCGGTACATCTGATGAGCAGTTCTTC.

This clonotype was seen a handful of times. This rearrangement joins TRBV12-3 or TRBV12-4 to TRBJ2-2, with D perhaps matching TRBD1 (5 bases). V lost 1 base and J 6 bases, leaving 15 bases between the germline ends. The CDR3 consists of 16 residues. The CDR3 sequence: CASSLDKGSTAGELFF. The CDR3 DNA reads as TGTGCCAGCAGTTTAGATAAGGGGTCGACGGCCGGGGAGCTGTTTTTT.

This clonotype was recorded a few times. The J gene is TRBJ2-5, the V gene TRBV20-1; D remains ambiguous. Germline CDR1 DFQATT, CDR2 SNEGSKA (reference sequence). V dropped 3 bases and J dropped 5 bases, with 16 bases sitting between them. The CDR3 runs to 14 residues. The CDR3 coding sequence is TGCAGTGCTAGGGCAAGTCGGCGCTGGGAGACCCAGTACTTC. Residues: CSARASRRWETQYF.

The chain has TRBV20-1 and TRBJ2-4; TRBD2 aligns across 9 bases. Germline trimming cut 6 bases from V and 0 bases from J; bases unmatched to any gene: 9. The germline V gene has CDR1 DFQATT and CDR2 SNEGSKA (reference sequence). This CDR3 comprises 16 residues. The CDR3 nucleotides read TGCAGTGCAGGCGGGGGGGCCTCCCTAGCCAAAAACATTCAGTACTTC. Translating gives CSAGGGASLAKNIQYF.

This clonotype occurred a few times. This chain's CDR3 is CASSFGGDPGYTF. The CDR3 nucleotides are TGTGCCAGCAGCTTTGGAGGGGACCCTGGCTACACCTTC. V gene TRBV5-6 combines with J gene TRBJ1-2; possible D gene TRBD1, 5 bases. Germline loops: CDR1 SGHDT, CDR2 YYEEEE. V lost 2 bases to trimming and J lost 7 bases, with 12 bases between them. The CDR3 consists of 13 residues. Combining the CDR3 with reference TRBV5-6 and TRBJ1-2 gives the whole variable domain DAGVTQSPTHLIKTRGQQVTLRCSPKSGHDTVSWYQQALGQGPQFIFQYYEEEERQRGNFPDRFSGHQFPNYSSELNVNALLLGDSALYLCASSFGGDPGYTFGSGTRLTVV.

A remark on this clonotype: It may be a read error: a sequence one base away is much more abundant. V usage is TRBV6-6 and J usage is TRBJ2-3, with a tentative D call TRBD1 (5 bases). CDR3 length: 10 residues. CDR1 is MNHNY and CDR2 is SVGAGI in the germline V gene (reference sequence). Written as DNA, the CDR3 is TGTGCCAGCAGGACAGATACGGAGTATTTT. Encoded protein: CASRTDTEYF.

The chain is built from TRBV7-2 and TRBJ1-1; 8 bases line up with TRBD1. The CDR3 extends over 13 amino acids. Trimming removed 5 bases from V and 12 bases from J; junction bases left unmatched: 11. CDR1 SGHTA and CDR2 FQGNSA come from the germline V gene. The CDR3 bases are TGTGCCAGCAGCCCAGACAGGGGAGGGAGGTCTTTCTTT. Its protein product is CASSPDRGGRSFF.

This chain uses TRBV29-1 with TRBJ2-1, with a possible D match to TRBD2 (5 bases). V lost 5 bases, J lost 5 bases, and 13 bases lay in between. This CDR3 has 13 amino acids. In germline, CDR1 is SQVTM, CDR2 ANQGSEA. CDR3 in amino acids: CSVTWSGNNEQFF. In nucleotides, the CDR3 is TGCAGCGTTACTTGGAGCGGAAACAATGAGCAGTTCTTC.

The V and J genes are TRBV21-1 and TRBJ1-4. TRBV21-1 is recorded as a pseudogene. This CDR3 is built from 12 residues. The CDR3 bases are TGTGCCAGCAGCAAAGCAAGAGAAAAACTGTTTTTT. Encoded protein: CASSKAREKLFF.

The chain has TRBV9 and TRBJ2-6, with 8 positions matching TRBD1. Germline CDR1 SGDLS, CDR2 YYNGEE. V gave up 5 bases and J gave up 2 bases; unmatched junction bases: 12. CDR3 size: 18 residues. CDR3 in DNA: TGTGCCAGCAGTAAATACCAGACAGGGGTTCCTGGGGCCAACGTCCTGACTTTC. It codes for CASSKYQTGVPGANVLTF. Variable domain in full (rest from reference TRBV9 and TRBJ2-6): DSGVTQTPKHLITATGQRVTLRCSPRSGDLSVYWYQQSLDQGLQFLIQYYNGEERAKGNILERFSAQQFPDLHSELNLSSLELGDSALYFCASSKYQTGVPGANVLTFGAGSRLTVL.

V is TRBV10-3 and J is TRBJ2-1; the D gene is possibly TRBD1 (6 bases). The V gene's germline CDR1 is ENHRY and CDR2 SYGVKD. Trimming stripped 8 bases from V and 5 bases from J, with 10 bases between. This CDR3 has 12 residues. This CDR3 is CAIGGADNEQFF. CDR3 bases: TGTGCCATCGGGGGCGCTGACAATGAGCAGTTCTTC.

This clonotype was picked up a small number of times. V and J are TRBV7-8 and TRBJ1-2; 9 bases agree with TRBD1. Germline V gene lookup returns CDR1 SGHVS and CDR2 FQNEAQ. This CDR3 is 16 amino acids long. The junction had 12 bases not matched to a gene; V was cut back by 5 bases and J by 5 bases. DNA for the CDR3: TGTGCCAGCAGCCCTTTCGCGGGACAGGGCGTTTATGGCTACACCTTC. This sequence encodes CASSPFAGQGVYGYTF.

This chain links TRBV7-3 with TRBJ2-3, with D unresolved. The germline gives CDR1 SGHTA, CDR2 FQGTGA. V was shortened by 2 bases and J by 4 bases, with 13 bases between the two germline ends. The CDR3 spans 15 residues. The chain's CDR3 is CASSLRLSRADTQYF. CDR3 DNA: TGTGCCAGCAGCTTACGTTTGAGTCGCGCAGATACGCAGTATTTT.

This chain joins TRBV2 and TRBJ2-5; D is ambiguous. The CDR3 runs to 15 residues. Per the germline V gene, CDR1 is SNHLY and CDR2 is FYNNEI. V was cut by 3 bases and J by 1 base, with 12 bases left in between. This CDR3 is CASSDVGKAQETQYF. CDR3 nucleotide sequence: TGTGCCAGCAGTGACGTGGGGAAAGCCCAAGAGACCCAGTACTTC.

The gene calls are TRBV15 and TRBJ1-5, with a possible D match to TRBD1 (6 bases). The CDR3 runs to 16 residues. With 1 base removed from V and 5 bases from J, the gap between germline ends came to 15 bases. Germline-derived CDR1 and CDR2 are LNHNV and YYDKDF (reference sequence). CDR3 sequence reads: CATSRADRDKDQPQHF. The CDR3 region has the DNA TGTGCCACCAGCAGAGCGGATCGGGACAAAGATCAGCCCCAGCATTTT.

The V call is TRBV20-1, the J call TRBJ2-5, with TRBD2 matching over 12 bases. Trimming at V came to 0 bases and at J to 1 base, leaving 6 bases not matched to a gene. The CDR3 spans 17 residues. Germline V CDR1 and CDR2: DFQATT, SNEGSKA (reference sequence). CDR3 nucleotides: TGCAGTGCTAGAGATTCCCCTAGCGGGGGGGTCCAAGAGACCCAGTACTTC. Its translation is CSARDSPSGGVQETQYF.